The 22 T cell receptor beta chains reported below all come from one sample, sequenced in a study of regulatory T cells. The PCR used 52 TRBV and 13 TRBJ primers. The data were produced by immunoSEQ multiplex PCR, yet TCRdb's version contains in-frame clones alone and is incomplete. This repertoire shows about 32,000 clones, 89% found once; its top ten account for approximately 2.4%. These receptors lack a known antigen. General study results and limits: In CD3G-deficient patients, conventional CD4+ T cells were enriched for hydrophobic CDR3 residues at positions 6 and 7.

The sequencing input was conventional CD4+ T cells sorted from blood. The receptors were gathered from a person aged 18-29 years with CD3G deficiency.

This clone was found once. This rearrangement joins TRBV5-1 to TRBJ2-2; 7 nucleotides agree with TRBD1. Germline V gene data show CDR1 as SGHRS and CDR2 as YFSETQ. With 5 bases clipped from V and 2 bases from J, the junction kept 15 bases outside the gene matches. CDR3 length: 18 amino acids. The CDR3 spells CASRHIGTVPPNTGELFF. CDR3 nucleotides: TGCGCCAGCAGGCATATCGGGACAGTCCCTCCCAACACCGGGGAGCTGTTTTTT.

The chain recombines TRBV30 with TRBJ2-1, with TRBD1 as a possible D gene (5 bases). Trimming left V 0 bases short and J 7 bases short, with 10 bases between. This CDR3 is built from 13 residues. CDR1 is GTSNPN and CDR2 is SVGIG in the germline V gene (reference sequence). The CDR3 region is CAWSVMSGNEQFF. CDR3 in DNA: TGTGCCTGGAGTGTAATGTCAGGGAATGAGCAGTTCTTC.

The V call is TRBV6-6, the J call TRBJ1-2; D gene uncertain. Germline V lookup: CDR1 MNHNY, CDR2 SVGAGI (reference sequence). V lost 7 bases to trimming and J lost 6 bases, with 15 bases between them. The CDR3 length is 13 residues. CDR3 sequence (DNA): TGTGCCAGCAAGAAGGCTGGAGGCGATGGCTACACCTTC. Its protein product is CASKKAGGDGYTF.

Regarding this clone: This CDR3 is also generated by other DNA sequences in the sample. The chain employs TRBV10-3 and TRBJ2-7, with 8 bases aligning to TRBD2. This CDR3 has 14 residues. Germline values: CDR1 ENHRY, CDR2 SYGVKD. With V trimmed by 3 bases and J by 3 bases, 4 bases remained unmatched. The CDR3 nucleotides are TGTGCCATCAGTGAAGGTCTAGCGGGCTACGAGCAGTACTTC. This codes for CAISEGLAGYEQYF.

This sequence joins TRBV28 and TRBJ2-7; TRBD2 aligns across 7 bases. V shed 1 base, J shed 5 bases, and the junction held 5 bases outside the gene matches. There are 14 residues in the CDR3. From germline, CDR1 is MDHEN and CDR2 SYDVKM. CDR3 region: CASSLSTGGHEQYF. The CDR3 bases are TGTGCCAGCAGTTTATCAACGGGAGGACACGAGCAGTACTTC.

The rearrangement joins TRBV7-2 to TRBJ1-2; a possible D gene is TRBD1 (6 bases). Trimming shortened V by 3 bases and J by 7 bases, and 12 bases separated the two germline ends. The CDR3 spans 13 residues. Germline V gene sequence: CDR1 SGHTA, CDR2 FQGNSA. For the CDR3, the DNA is TGTGCCAGCAGCTTTCTGGGGGCGCGTGGCTACACCTTC. Its protein product is CASSFLGARGYTF.

This clone was counted a single time. The V and J genes are TRBV19 and TRBJ2-2; 9 nucleotides align to TRBD1. Germline CDR1 LNHDA, CDR2 SQIVND (reference sequence). This CDR3 has 17 residues. The J segment lost 5 bases and the V segment lost 0 bases, leaving 7 bases of the junction unmatched. CDR3 nucleotide sequence: TGTGCCAGTAGTATAGATTGGATGGGACAGGGTACCGGGGAGCTGTTTTTT. Its protein product is CASSIDWMGQGTGELFF.

The chain has TRBV28 and TRBJ2-1; perhaps TRBD1 as D (5 bases). The CDR3 spans 16 residues. CDR1 MDHEN and CDR2 SYDVKM come from the germline V gene. Trimming took 1 base from V and 1 from J, leaving 11 bases between them. Written as DNA, the CDR3 is TGTGCCAGCAGTTTATTCGGACAAGGGTCCTACAATGAGCAGTTCTTC. Its protein is CASSLFGQGSYNEQFF.

V usage is TRBV30 and J usage is TRBJ1-1; weak D call: TRBD1 (5 bases). The CDR3 is 14 amino acids. V was pared by 3 bases and J by 1 base, with 12 bases between. The V gene's germline CDR1 is GTSNPN and CDR2 SVGIG (reference sequence). As DNA, the CDR3 is TGTGCCTGGAGCGGCAGGGACGGGAACACTGAAGCTTTCTTT. It codes for CAWSGRDGNTEAFF.

V gene TRBV6-6 combines with J gene TRBJ2-6; D is unresolved. CDR1 and CDR2 (germline): MNHNY, SVGAGI (reference sequence). V was clipped by 0 bases and J by 1 base, with 4 bases between them. This CDR3 comprises 15 residues. CDR3 residues: CASSYSISGANVLTF. The DNA for the CDR3 is TGTGCCAGCAGTTACTCAATTTCTGGGGCCAACGTCCTGACTTTC.

This sequence joins TRBV28 and TRBJ1-5; TRBD1 might be the D (6 bases). The CDR3 totals 13 residues. Germline loops: CDR1 MDHEN, CDR2 SYDVKM. V shed 6 bases and J shed 7 bases, with 13 bases lying between them. This chain's CDR3 is CASRPGGHQPQHF. In nucleotides, the CDR3 is TGTGCCAGCAGGCCCGGGGGACACCAGCCCCAGCATTTT.

CDR3 residues: CASPGTDSGNTIYF. DNA for the CDR3: TGTGCCAGCCCCGGGACCGACTCTGGAAACACCATATATTTT. The rearrangement joins TRBV6-4 to TRBJ1-3, with D maybe TRBD1 (5 bases). The CDR3 loop spans 14 amino acids. V lost 8 bases to trimming and J lost 0 bases, with 11 bases between them. Per the germline V gene, CDR1 is MRHNA and CDR2 is SNTAGT.

The V gene is TRBV6-6, the J gene TRBJ1-1, with D possibly TRBD1 on 6 matching bases. Germline loops: CDR1 MNHNY, CDR2 SVGAGI (reference sequence). CDR3 length: 15 amino acids. Trimming took 2 bases from V and 3 from J, leaving 13 bases between them. CDR3 region: CASSYLGGRDTEAFF. CDR3 nucleotides: TGTGCCAGCAGTTACCTCGGGGGGCGCGACACTGAAGCTTTCTTT.

This clone was recorded once. The genes are TRBV7-6 and TRBJ2-7, with D perhaps TRBD1 (6 bases). The CDR3 spans 11 residues. CDR1 and CDR2 (germline): SGHVS, FNYEAQ. V was clipped by 8 bases and J by 5 bases, with 10 bases between them. The CDR3 spells CASDPGDEQYF. The CDR3 nucleotides read TGTGCCAGCGACCCAGGGGACGAGCAGTACTTC. Variable domain in full (rest from reference TRBV7-6 and TRBJ2-7): GAGVSQSPRYKVTKRGQDVALRCDPISGHVSLYWYRQALGQGPEFLTYFNYEAQQDKSGLPNDRFSAERPEGSISTLTIQRTEQRDSAMYRCASDPGDEQYFGPGTRLTVT.

The rearrangement links TRBV5-1 to TRBJ1-1; D uncertain. V dropped 0 bases and J dropped 1 base, with 10 bases sitting between them. This CDR3 spans 15 amino acids. Germline V CDR1 and CDR2: SGHRS, YFSETQ. The CDR3 DNA reads TGCGCCAGCAGCTTGGGGGCCCGGAGGAACACTGAAGCTTTCTTT. This translates into CASSLGARRNTEAFF.

Concerning this clone itself: Other DNA sequences from this sample encode an identical CDR3 as well. The genes are TRBV28 and TRBJ2-1; D possibly uses TRBD1 or TRBD2 (5 bases each). V dropped 2 bases and J dropped 4 bases, with 6 bases sitting between them. Germline assignment: CDR1 MDHEN and CDR2 SYDVKM. The CDR3 sequence is 13 residues long. The CDR3 coding sequence is TGTGCCAGCAGTTTAGGGACGTACAATGAGCAGTTCTTC. Translated: CASSLGTYNEQFF.

The V call is TRBV6-1, the J call TRBJ1-5, with 9 bases that match TRBD1. The CDR3 runs 15 residues. Germline CDR1 and CDR2: MNHNS and SASEGT. V trimming: 4 bases; J trimming: 3 bases; junction bases outside the gene matches: 4. In DNA form, the CDR3 reads TGTGCCAGCAGTGGAGGGACAGGGTTCAATCAGCCCCAGCATTTT. This translates into CASSGGTGFNQPQHF.

This clone has just a few counts. The V gene is TRBV23-1, the J gene TRBJ2-5; possible D gene TRBD2, 6 bases. TRBV23-1 is labeled an ORF, and its function is uncertain. V dropped 7 bases and J dropped 1 base, with 19 bases sitting between them. The CDR3 length is 16 residues. The CDR3 protein is CASNETEGAGQETQYF. The CDR3 DNA reads as TGCGCCAGCAACGAAACGGAGGGCGCCGGCCAAGAGACCCAGTACTTC.

This clone appeared once. This chain joins TRBV19 and TRBJ2-6; 7 positions agree with TRBD1. Germline lookup yields CDR1 LNHDA and CDR2 SQIVND (reference sequence). V lost 5 bases, J lost 0 bases, and 4 bases stayed unmatched. The CDR3 length is 16 residues. The CDR3: CASSGQEVSGANVLTF. The CDR3 DNA sequence: TGTGCCAGTAGTGGACAGGAGGTCTCTGGGGCCAACGTCCTGACTTTC.

The chain joins TRBV5-1 to TRBJ1-2; 9 nucleotides line up with TRBD1. The CDR3 extends over 14 amino acids. Germline loops: CDR1 SGHRS, CDR2 YFSETQ. V shed 4 bases and J 8 bases; nucleotides not matched to a gene: 9. The CDR3 DNA reads TGCGCCAGCAGCCCGGGACAGGGTCTAAAAGGCTACACCTTC. Translation gives CASSPGQGLKGYTF.

The rearrangement joins TRBV10-2 to TRBJ2-1, with 12 bases aligning to TRBD2. The CDR3 covers 15 residues. Germline V gives CDR1 WSHSY, CDR2 SAAADI. The ends lost 4 bases at V and 9 bases at J; junction bases unmatched: 7. This CDR3 is CASSASGRAFGEQFF. In DNA, the CDR3 is TGCGCCAGCAGTGCTAGCGGGAGGGCTTTCGGTGAGCAGTTCTTC.

The chain joins TRBV7-9 to TRBJ2-2, with TRBD2 matching 12 bases. Germline V gene sequence: CDR1 SEHNR, CDR2 FQNEAQ (reference sequence). Trimming cost V 4 bases and J 10 bases; bases outside gene matches: 10. The CDR3 runs 16 residues. In nucleotides, the CDR3 is TGTGCCAGCAGCTCCCCAGGACTAGCGGGATCAAAGGAGCTGTTTTTT. It is translated as CASSSPGLAGSKELFF.